This T cell receptor (beta chain) was recovered during a study of shared clonotypes between healthy human individuals. Everyone who donated was a Caucasian adult who lived in Nashville, Tennessee. Division of CD4+ cells produced a CD45RA+ naive subset and a CD45RA-negative memory subset. Germline loops: CDR1 SGDLS, CDR2 YYNGEE. V lost 6 bases and J lost 0, with 16 bases in between. There are 16 residues in the CDR3. Sequenced by immunoSEQ multiplex PCR; TCRdb stores in-frame clones only, minus some. This table holds 2.5 million or so clones, approximately 92% found once. Input material: naive CD4+ T cells sorted from blood. As for subset: CD45RA+ positively selected. The source is a man between 18 and 29 years old in good health. The gene calls are TRBV9 and TRBJ2-1, with D possibly matching TRBD2 (6 bases). CDR3 in DNA: TGTGCCAGCAAGGGCGGAGCGGGTAGCTCCTACAATGAGCAGTTCTTC. Protein sequence: CASKGGAGSSYNEQFF.